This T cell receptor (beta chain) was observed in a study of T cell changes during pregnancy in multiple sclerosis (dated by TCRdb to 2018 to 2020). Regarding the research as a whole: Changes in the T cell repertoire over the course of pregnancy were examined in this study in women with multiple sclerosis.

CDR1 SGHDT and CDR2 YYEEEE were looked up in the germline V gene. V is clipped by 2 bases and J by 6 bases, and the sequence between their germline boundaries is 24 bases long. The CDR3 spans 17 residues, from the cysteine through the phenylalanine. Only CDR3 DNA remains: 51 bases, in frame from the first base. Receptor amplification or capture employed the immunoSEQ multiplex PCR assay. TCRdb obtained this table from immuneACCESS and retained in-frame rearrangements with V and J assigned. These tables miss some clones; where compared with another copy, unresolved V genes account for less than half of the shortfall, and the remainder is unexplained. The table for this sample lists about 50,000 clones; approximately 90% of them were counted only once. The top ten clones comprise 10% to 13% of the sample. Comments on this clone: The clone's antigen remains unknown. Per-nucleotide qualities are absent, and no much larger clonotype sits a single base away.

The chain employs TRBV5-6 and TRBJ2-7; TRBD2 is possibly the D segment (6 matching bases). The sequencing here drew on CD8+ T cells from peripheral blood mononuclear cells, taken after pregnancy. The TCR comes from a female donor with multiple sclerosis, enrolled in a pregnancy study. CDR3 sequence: CASSFRGRGRGIGEQYF. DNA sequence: TGTGCCAGCAGCTTTAGGGGCCGTGGGCGGGGCATAGGCGAGCAGTACTTC.